This T cell receptor (beta chain) came from a study of OX40 agonist ivuxolimab in advanced cancers. Whole-study findings and limits: Several nonresponders also turned out to have low normalized T-cell clonal expansion.

The CDR3 extends over 11 amino acids. CDR1 SGHNT and CDR2 YYREEE come from the germline V gene (reference sequence). With 1 base removed from V and 6 bases from J, the gap between germline ends came to 5 bases. Exclusion applied to patients with autoimmune disease history or systemic immunosuppression. Worth noting for this clone: The antigen remains unidentified.

Produced via immunoSEQ multiplex PCR; TCRdb's table is partial and in-frame only. The sample has tens of thousands of clones, about 81% seen once. The source was CD4+ or CD8+ T cells sorted from blood, collected in a trial of the OX40 agonist ivuxolimab. This sequence joins TRBV5-4 and TRBJ2-7, with D unresolved. This clonotype was sampled from an adult with an advanced solid tumor such as melanoma, head and neck, liver or kidney cancer. Here the CDR3 reads CASSLNSEQYF. The CDR3 DNA is TGTGCCAGCAGCTTGAATTCCGAGCAGTACTTC.